These 18 T cell receptor beta chains share one sample of origin, sequenced in a study of identical twins. MiXCR was run by TCRdb on the 5' RACE reads, yielding one entry per CDR3 protein. The sample yields 1.5 million to 2 million distinct CDR3 sequences, about 32% seen once. Sequencing input: cord blood. The receptors were sampled from a newborn girl in good health.

The rearrangement joins TRBV27 to TRBJ2-1; D remains ambiguous. Germline CDR1 is MNHEY and CDR2 is SMNVEV (reference sequence). The CDR3 sequence is 15 residues long. The V end was cut by 3 bases, the J end by 0 bases, with 9 bases between. DNA of the CDR3: TGTGCCAGCAGTTTCCTGCCGAGCTCCTACAATGAGCAGTTCTTC. Protein: CASSFLPSSYNEQFF.

This clonotype has a handful of counts. The chain couples TRBV20-1 to TRBJ2-4, with 7 nucleotides matching TRBD1. The closer fit of TRBJ2-7 to the DNA end suggests the J call may be wrong. Germline values: CDR1 DFQATT, CDR2 SNEGSKA (reference sequence). This CDR3 contains 14 residues. The CDR3 DNA reads TGCAGTGCTCCGATCCCGGGACAGTCAAGCGAGCAGTACTTC. It specifies CSAPIPGQSSEQYF.

V is TRBV3-1 and J is TRBJ2-7; D unresolved. Trimming shortened V by 4 bases and J by 4 bases, and 17 bases separated the two germline ends. The CDR3 totals 15 residues. Germline V lookup: CDR1 LGHDT, CDR2 YNNKEL (reference sequence). CDR3 protein: CASSPEGLRRYEQYF. DNA of the CDR3: TGTGCCAGCAGCCCAGAAGGCCTTAGGCGTTACGAGCAGTACTTC.

This clonotype was found a few times. This chain joins TRBV7-9 and TRBJ2-1, with TRBD2 matching 7 bases. Germline V gives CDR1 SEHNR, CDR2 FQNEAQ (reference sequence). V shed 7 bases, J shed 6 bases, and the junction held 9 bases outside the gene matches. The CDR3 contains 14 residues. This CDR3 is CASTPGLYLNEQFF. The CDR3 DNA reads as TGTGCCAGCACCCCGGGACTATACCTCAATGAGCAGTTCTTC.

With respect to this clonotype: A much larger clone differs by one base, so this may be a read error. The rearrangement joins TRBV29-1 to TRBJ2-7, with 11 nucleotides matching TRBD2. The CDR3 contains 16 residues. The germline CDR1 and CDR2 sequences are SQVTM and ANQGSEA. The CDR3: CSVAGLAERSSYGQYF. The DNA for the CDR3 is TGCAGCGTTGCGGGACTAGCGGAGCGAAGCTCCTACGGGCAGTACTTC.

The chain combines TRBV5-1 with TRBJ2-7, with D maybe TRBD1 (5 bases). V was pared by 4 bases and J by 2 bases, with 13 bases between. The germline V gene has CDR1 SGHRS and CDR2 YFSETQ. The CDR3 is 14 residues long. CDR3 region: CASSVRQSAYEQYF. CDR3 in DNA: TGCGCCAGCAGCGTTAGACAGAGCGCCTACGAGCAGTACTTC.

This rearrangement joins TRBV6-1 to TRBJ1-5; TRBD1 might be the D (6 bases). V gave up 3 bases and J gave up 0 bases, with 15 bases separating them. This CDR3 has 17 residues. Germline V gene sequence: CDR1 MNHNS, CDR2 SASEGT. CDR3 sequence (DNA): TGTGCCAGCAGTGATGCGGGACACCTGTATAGCAATCAGCCCCAGCATTTT. Its protein is CASSDAGHLYSNQPQHF.

V usage is TRBV2 and J usage is TRBJ2-1; TRBD1 matches 7 bases. With V trimmed by 6 bases and J by 9 bases, 8 bases remained unmatched. The CDR3 has 13 residues. Germline CDR1 is SNHLY and CDR2 is FYNNEI. The CDR3 coding sequence is TGTGCCAGCAGGCAACAGACAGGGCGTGAGCAGTTCTTC. Protein: CASRQQTGREQFF.

The chain recombines TRBV5-6 with TRBJ2-1; TRBD2 agrees at 7 bases. The trim removed 4 bases at V and 8 bases at J, leaving 6 bases unmatched. Germline CDR1 is SGHDT and CDR2 is YYEEEE. The CDR3 covers 13 residues. The CDR3 reads CASSPTSMDEQFF. CDR3 bases: TGTGCCAGCAGCCCGACTAGCATGGATGAGCAGTTCTTC.

V is TRBV28 and J is TRBJ2-1, with TRBD2 matching 8 bases. The J call is uncertain, as TRBJ2-7 better fits the DNA end. CDR3 length: 15 residues. The germline CDR1 and CDR2 sequences are MDHEN and SYDVKM. Here the CDR3 reads CATKAGALSYNEQYF. CDR3 in DNA: TGTGCCACCAAAGCGGGGGCCCTCTCCTACAATGAGCAGTACTTC.

This clonotype showed up many times. The chain links TRBV4-1 to TRBJ1-2; maybe TRBD1 (5 bases). With 4 bases removed from V and 8 bases from J, the gap between germline ends came to 14 bases. From germline, CDR1 is MGHRA and CDR2 YSYEKL. The CDR3 length is 13 residues. CDR3 bases: TGCGCCAGCAGCCTAAGGGGCGGACGCGGCTACACCTTC. Its protein product is CASSLRGGRGYTF.

The rearrangement links TRBV19 to TRBJ2-1; the D gene could be TRBD1 or TRBD2 (5 bases each). The V gene's germline CDR1 is LNHDA and CDR2 SQIVND (reference sequence). Trimming took off 4 bases at V and 9 bases at J, with 16 bases between the two ends. CDR3 length equals 14 residues. The CDR3 sequence is CASSRNGGRGEQFF. In DNA, the CDR3 is TGTGCCAGTAGTAGGAATGGGGGTCGCGGTGAGCAGTTCTTC.

This clonotype was observed a handful of times. V usage is TRBV25-1 and J usage is TRBJ2-4; D may be TRBD2 (7 bases). The CDR3 runs to 15 residues. Trimming shortened V by 2 bases and J by 11 bases, and 19 bases separated the two germline ends. Germline-derived CDR1 and CDR2 are MGHDK and SYGVNS. CDR3 DNA sequence: TGTGCCAGCAGTGAAGGCGGGGGCCCGTCCGGCCTTCAGTACTTC. Translation: CASSEGGGPSGLQYF.

For this clonotype: The junction departs from the called germline gene at one end, perhaps through a read error. The chain recombines TRBV14 with TRBJ1-2; D gene unclear. The CDR3 contains 15 residues. Germline CDR1 and CDR2: SGHDN and FVKESK. CDR3 bases: TGTGCCAGCAGCCAATCCACATCGGAGAGCTATGACTACACCTTC. Protein sequence: CASSQSTSESYDYTF.

This chain links TRBV7-9 with TRBJ1-1; D may be TRBD1 (5 bases). The length of the CDR3 is 14 residues. Germline V gene lookup returns CDR1 SEHNR and CDR2 FQNEAQ (reference sequence). Trimming shortened V by 3 bases and J by 6 bases, and 14 bases separated the two germline ends. CDR3 protein: CASSFESEGAEAFF. In DNA form, the CDR3 reads TGTGCCAGCAGCTTCGAGTCCGAAGGGGCTGAAGCTTTCTTT.

The rearrangement joins TRBV12-3 or TRBV12-4 to TRBJ2-3, with D maybe TRBD2 (5 bases). CDR3 length: 12 amino acids. V shed 7 bases and J shed 6 bases, with 11 bases lying between them. This chain's CDR3 is CASTPGGDTQYF. CDR3 bases: TGTGCCAGCACCCCCGGCGGGGATACGCAGTATTTT.

This clonotype was seen more than once but under ten times. The rearrangement uses TRBV10-3 and TRBJ1-2; D is perhaps TRBD1 (6 bases). In germline, CDR1 is ENHRY, CDR2 SYGVKD. V shed 5 bases and J shed 3 bases, with 10 bases lying between them. The CDR3 length is 13 residues. The CDR3 DNA reads as TGTGCCATCAGTTCAGGGGTCGACTATGGCTACACCTTC. Its translation: CAISSGVDYGYTF.

In the case of this clonotype: Being one base from a much bigger clone, this may be a read error. The chain employs TRBV10-3 and TRBJ2-5, with D perhaps matching TRBD1 (5 bases). The ends were cut back, 5 bases at V and 2 bases at J, with 6 bases in the middle. The CDR3 sequence is 12 residues long. CDR1 ENHRY and CDR2 SYGVKD come from the germline V gene. CDR3: CAISKGQETQYF. CDR3 coding DNA: TGTGCCATCAGTAAGGGGCAAGAGACCCAGTACTTC.